The 21 T cell receptor beta chains in this list originate from one sample, sequenced in a study of human versus mouse CDR3 diversity and MHC coevolution. Only in-frame clones appear in the TCRdb table, and some are missing; sequencing was by immunoSEQ multiplex PCR. Seen here are about 77,000 clones, 85% to 95% observed once, and the top ten hold roughly 0.16%. The sequencing sample was made of naive CD4+ T cells from blood. As to subset: CD45RO-negative CD62L-positive naive CD4 T cells. All receptors derive from a person between 25 and 70 years old in good health.

This chain joins TRBV28 and TRBJ1-2; 11 nucleotides align to TRBD1. The V segment lost 7 bases and the J segment 5 bases; nucleotides outside the gene matches: 6. CDR3 length: 14 amino acids. CDR1 is MDHEN, CDR2 SYDVKM, per germline. CDR3 loop: CASTRTGGWYGYTF. CDR3 DNA: TGTGCCAGCACCCGGACAGGGGGCTGGTATGGCTACACCTTC.

In DNA form, the CDR3 reads TGCGCCAGCAGCCTAGCGGGTTACTCCTACAATGAGCAGTTCTTC. Translating it yields CASSLAGYSYNEQFF. The chain links TRBV10-2 to TRBJ2-1; 8 bases are shared with TRBD2. Germline loops: CDR1 WSHSY, CDR2 SAAADI. The CDR3 is made up of 15 amino acids. After removal of 6 bases from V and 0 bases from J, the junction contained 4 bases not matched to a gene.

The chain is built from TRBV11-2 and TRBJ1-6; D possibly corresponds to TRBD1 (5 bases). The CDR3 is 15 residues long. V was clipped by 5 bases and J by 4 bases, with 12 bases between them. Germline CDR1 is SGHAT and CDR2 is FQNNGV. This CDR3 is CASSVRVPYNSPLHF. As DNA, the CDR3 is TGTGCCAGCAGCGTCAGGGTACCGTATAATTCACCCCTCCACTTT.

The V call is TRBV6-6, the J call TRBJ1-5, with unresolved D. The CDR3 has 15 amino acids. The germline V and J ends were trimmed by 6 bases and 0 bases, with 12 bases remaining between them. The germline gives CDR1 MNHNY, CDR2 SVGAGI (reference sequence). CDR3 amino acids: CASSKQPYSNQPQHF. The CDR3 region has the DNA TGTGCCAGCAGCAAACAGCCTTATAGCAATCAGCCCCAGCATTTT.

The rearrangement links TRBV28 to TRBJ1-1; TRBD1 might be the D (6 bases). The CDR3 loop spans 14 amino acids. The V gene lost 6 bases and the J gene lost 4 bases, with 15 bases spanning the gap. Germline V gene data show CDR1 as MDHEN and CDR2 as SYDVKM. The CDR3 nucleotides read TGTGCCAGCAGCAGACAGGTTGCTGGCACTGAAGCTTTCTTT. Protein: CASSRQVAGTEAFF.

The chain is built from TRBV5-1 and TRBJ2-5; 9 bases map to TRBD1. Germline V lookup: CDR1 SGHRS, CDR2 YFSETQ. The CDR3 totals 16 residues. Losses at the gene ends were 1 base for V and 2 bases for J; bases not matched to a gene: 6. The CDR3 DNA sequence: TGCGCCAGCAGCTTGCCGGGACAGGGATCTCAAGAGACCCAGTACTTC. Translating it yields CASSLPGQGSQETQYF.

This clone appeared a single time. V usage is TRBV30 and J usage is TRBJ1-2; 9 bases agree with TRBD1. The germline V gene has CDR1 GTSNPN and CDR2 SVGIG (reference sequence). This CDR3 is built from 12 residues. V was clipped by 2 bases and J by 10 bases; unmatched bases: 5. The CDR3 loop reads CAWSTGTGIYTF. CDR3 in DNA: TGTGCCTGGAGTACCGGGACAGGGATCTACACCTTC.

Details on this clone: One end of the junction fails to match germline, which may point to a read error. The identical CDR3 is also encoded by other nucleotide sequences in the sample. This sequence joins TRBV6-5 and TRBJ1-1, with D possibly being TRBD1 (6 bases). CDR3 length: 14 amino acids. Germline lookup yields CDR1 MNHEY and CDR2 SVGAGI. CDR3 region: CASRTRGKDTEAFF. Here the CDR3 DNA reads TGTGCCAGCAGGACCAGGGGTAAGGACACTGAAGCCTTCTTT.

This clone was counted only a few times. The identical CDR3 is also encoded by other nucleotide sequences in the sample. The gene calls are TRBV18 and TRBJ1-3; 8 bases agree with TRBD1. The germline V gene has CDR1 KGHSH and CDR2 LQKENI. Trimming removed 3 bases from V and 0 bases from J; junction bases left unmatched: 1. The CDR3 loop spans 15 amino acids. The CDR3 reads CASSPTGGSGNTIYF. The CDR3 DNA is TGTGCCAGCTCACCCACAGGGGGCTCTGGAAACACCATATATTTT.

The chain couples TRBV9 to TRBJ2-2, with D unresolved. The germline V gene has CDR1 SGDLS and CDR2 YYNGEE. V dropped 0 bases and J dropped 6 bases, with 9 bases sitting between them. The CDR3 sequence is 14 residues long. CDR3 protein: CASSVGLGAGELFF. The CDR3 DNA sequence: TGTGCCAGCAGCGTAGGTTTGGGCGCCGGGGAGCTGTTTTTT.

The gene calls are TRBV7-2 and TRBJ1-2, with D maybe TRBD1 (5 bases). CDR3 length: 17 residues. V was clipped by 0 bases and J by 7 bases, with 21 bases between them. Per the germline V gene, CDR1 is SGHTA and CDR2 is FQGNSA. The CDR3 spells CASSLASGMVVMGGYTF. The CDR3 DNA reads as TGTGCCAGCAGCTTAGCGTCAGGGATGGTAGTTATGGGTGGCTACACCTTC.

The V gene is TRBV27, the J gene TRBJ1-4; tentative D call: TRBD1 (6 bases). There are 16 residues in the CDR3. V was cut by 4 bases and J by 8 bases, with 20 bases left in between. CDR1 and CDR2 (germline): MNHEY, SMNVEV (reference sequence). The CDR3 DNA reads as TGTGCCAGCAGTTGGTCAGGGGCCGGGTCACGAGAAAAACTGTTTTTT. Protein: CASSWSGAGSREKLFF.

This chain links TRBV5-1 with TRBJ2-3, with D possibly being TRBD1 (6 bases). The length of the CDR3 is 19 residues. Looked up from germline, CDR1 is SGHRS and CDR2 is YFSETQ. Trimming pared 0 bases from V and 2 bases from J, leaving 22 bases between. This chain's CDR3 is CASSLVPYRGSSSTDTQYF. CDR3 sequence (DNA): TGCGCCAGCAGCTTGGTACCGTATAGGGGGAGTTCATCCACAGATACGCAGTATTTT.

This clone has a single count. The rearrangement links TRBV7-3 to TRBJ1-1; D is possibly TRBD1 (5 bases). Deletions cut 0 bases from V and 0 bases from J, with 11 bases between. The CDR3 runs 16 residues. CDR1 SGHTA and CDR2 FQGTGA come from the germline V gene. The CDR3 DNA is TGTGCCAGCAGCTTAACGTTTCAGGGCCTGAACACTGAAGCTTTCTTT. It specifies CASSLTFQGLNTEAFF.

The table lists this clone with a count of one. The gene calls are TRBV6-6 and TRBJ2-7, with D maybe TRBD1 (6 bases). This CDR3 contains 13 residues. Trimming took off 0 bases at V and 6 bases at J, with 9 bases between the two ends. Germline CDR1 reads MNHNY; CDR2 reads SVGAGI (reference sequence). CDR3 protein: CASSYSTGPEQYF. CDR3 coding DNA: TGTGCCAGCAGTTACTCAACAGGGCCCGAGCAGTACTTC.

This clone was observed a few times. The V call is TRBV19, the J call TRBJ1-5, with D tentatively TRBD1 (6 bases). Germline loops: CDR1 LNHDA, CDR2 SQIVND (reference sequence). Trimming stripped 3 bases from V and 5 bases from J, with 11 bases between. CDR3 size: 14 residues. CDR3 in amino acids: CASSIVKGDQPQHF. As DNA, the CDR3 is TGTGCCAGTAGTATTGTGAAGGGGGATCAGCCCCAGCATTTT.

A single count supports this clone. The genes are TRBV6-1 and TRBJ2-5; 10 nucleotides align to TRBD2. TRBJ2-7 explains the end of the DNA better; the J call may be wrong. CDR1 is MNHNS and CDR2 is SASEGT in the germline V gene. The length of the CDR3 is 16 residues. CDR3 bases: TGTGCCAGCAGTGGGGCTAGCGGGAGCAATCTGTACGAGCAGTACTTC. As protein: CASSGASGSNLYEQYF.

The count of this clone is one. The chain is built from TRBV11-2 and TRBJ2-5; D call uncertain. The germline V and J ends were trimmed by 4 bases and 2 bases, with 17 bases remaining between them. CDR3 length: 16 amino acids. Germline lookup yields CDR1 SGHAT and CDR2 FQNNGV. The CDR3 bases are TGTGCCAGCAGCTCATCTATGGGTCAGGCGCAAGAGACCCAGTACTTC. It translates to CASSSSMGQAQETQYF.

This chain links TRBV25-1 with TRBJ2-1; no firm D call. Trimming stripped 3 bases from V and 2 bases from J, with 11 bases between. The CDR3 covers 15 residues. The V gene's germline CDR1 is MGHDK and CDR2 SYGVNS. This CDR3 reads CASSDRSSPYNEQFF. Written as DNA, the CDR3 is TGTGCCAGCAGTGACCGGAGTTCCCCCTACAATGAGCAGTTCTTC.

For the CDR3, the DNA is TGTGCCAGCAGCTTGTCACGGACAGGGTACACTGAAGCTTTCTTT. This codes for CASSLSRTGYTEAFF. This rearrangement joins TRBV5-4 to TRBJ1-1; TRBD1 aligns across 8 bases. CDR1 is SGHNT, CDR2 YYREEE, per germline (reference sequence). The CDR3 consists of 15 residues. J gave up 3 bases and V 1 base, and 5 bases lay outside the gene matches. Filled out from reference TRBV5-4 and TRBJ1-1, the complete variable domain reads ETGVTQSPTHLIKTRGQQVTLRCSSQSGHNTVSWYQQALGQGPQFIFQYYREEENGRGNFPPRFSGLQFPNYSSELNVNALELDDSALYLCASSLSRTGYTEAFFGQGTRLTVV.

V gene TRBV4-1 combines with J gene TRBJ1-2; weak D call: TRBD1 (5 bases). Trimming left V 0 bases short and J 4 bases short, with 15 bases between. The CDR3 length is 16 residues. The germline V gene encodes CDR1 MGHRA and CDR2 YSYEKL. The CDR3 is CASSQDSRVTLYGYTF. CDR3 DNA sequence: TGCGCCAGCAGCCAAGACTCCAGGGTGACCCTCTATGGCTACACCTTC.